This is a list of T cell receptor beta chains from one sample in a study of blood T cell repertoires in COVID-19. Here immunoSEQ multiplex PCR was the method, and the copy in TCRdb shows in-frame clones only, minus some. Seen here are about 30,000 clones, about 90% observed once, and the top ten hold approximately 2.5%. Specimen: peripheral blood. These receptors were taken from a man in his forties or fifties with active COVID-19. Each CDR3 is given with its conserved first and last residue. A D gene is named only where the DNA matches it firmly.

D gene: -; V gene: TRBV28; J gene: TRBJ2-7; CDR3 DNA: TGTGCCAGCAGTTCCCGACCCCACAGGACCGACTACGAGCAGTACTTC; CDR3 protein: CASSSRPHRTDYEQYF
D gene: -; V gene: TRBV5-6; J gene: TRBJ2-3; CDR3 DNA: TGTGCCAGCAGCTTGTTGGCCGGGATGACCCCAGATACGCAGTATTTT; CDR3 protein: CASSLLAGMTPDTQYF
D gene: TRBD2; V gene: TRBV7-2; J gene: TRBJ2-1; CDR3 DNA: TGTGCCAGCAGCTTAGCAGGACTAGAGTATTCCGCCTACAATGAGCAGTTCTTC; CDR3 protein: CASSLAGLEYSAYNEQFF
D gene: TRBD1; V gene: TRBV2; J gene: TRBJ1-1; CDR3 DNA: TGTGCCAGCGTATTCTGGGGACAGGGGAGCACTGAAGCTTTCTTT; CDR3 protein: CASVFWGQGSTEAFF
D gene: -; V gene: TRBV28; J gene: TRBJ2-3; CDR3 DNA: TGTGCCAGCAGTCAACAGGGAGATACGCAGTATTTT; CDR3 protein: CASSQQGDTQYF
D gene: TRBD2; V gene: TRBV10-3; J gene: TRBJ2-1; CDR3 DNA: TGTGCCATCATGTCTCGGGGTAGCGGGGGGGATTTAGTCGGCTCCTACAATGAGCAGTTCTTC; CDR3 protein: CAIMSRGSGGDLVGSYNEQFF
D gene: -; V gene: TRBV5-4; J gene: TRBJ2-5; CDR3 DNA: TGTGCCAGCAGCTTAGCAGGGGCGGTTTTGGAGACCCAGTACTTC; CDR3 protein: CASSLAGAVLETQYF
D gene: TRBD2; V gene: TRBV7-9; J gene: TRBJ2-7; CDR3 DNA: TGTGCCAGCAGCTTTGCGGGGGGGCCTTACGAGCAGTACTTC; CDR3 protein: CASSFAGGPYEQYF
D gene: -; V gene: TRBV27; J gene: TRBJ2-1; CDR3 DNA: TGTGCCAGCAGTTTTTTTACGGGAGTGGGGCACAATGAGCAGTTCTTC; CDR3 protein: CASSFFTGVGHNEQFF
D gene: TRBD2; V gene: TRBV19; J gene: TRBJ2-1; CDR3 DNA: TGTGCCAGTAGTTCTATAGCGGGGGGGTCATACAATGAGCAGTTCTTC; CDR3 protein: CASSSIAGGSYNEQFF
D gene: -; V gene: TRBV30; J gene: TRBJ1-5; CDR3 DNA: TGTGCCTGGAGTGGGGGGGAAGGGCTTGCCCAGCATTTT; CDR3 protein: CAWSGGEGLAQHF
D gene: -; V gene: TRBV5-1; J gene: TRBJ2-7; CDR3 DNA: TGCGCCAGCAGCTCCGCCGCGGGGGCCTCCTACGAGCAGTACTTC; CDR3 protein: CASSSAAGASYEQYF
D gene: TRBD2; V gene: TRBV5-1; J gene: TRBJ2-2; CDR3 DNA: TGCGCCAGCAGCTTGGTCCCGGGACTAAGAAACACCGGGGAGCTGTTTTTT; CDR3 protein: CASSLVPGLRNTGELFF
D gene: TRBD2; V gene: TRBV5-1; J gene: TRBJ2-5; CDR3 DNA: TGCGCCAGCACGGGACTAGCGGGAGGGCCCGAGACCCAGTACTTC; CDR3 protein: CASTGLAGGPETQYF
D gene: -; V gene: TRBV28; J gene: TRBJ2-5; CDR3 DNA: TGTGCCAGCAGTTTCGACATTGGGGAGACCCAGTACTTC; CDR3 protein: CASSFDIGETQYF
D gene: TRBD1; V gene: TRBV19; J gene: TRBJ1-4; CDR3 DNA: TGTGCCAGTAGTGGCAGGGGGAAGACTGGCGAAAAACTGTTTTTT; CDR3 protein: CASSGRGKTGEKLFF
D gene: -; V gene: TRBV12-5; J gene: TRBJ2-7; CDR3 DNA: TGTGCTAGTACCGTCGCGTACGAGCAGTACTTC; CDR3 protein: CASTVAYEQYF
D gene: -; V gene: TRBV7-9; J gene: TRBJ2-3; CDR3 DNA: TGTGCCAGCATTTCCGTGGTCTTCTTAGCAGATACGCAGTATTTT; CDR3 protein: CASISVVFLADTQYF
D gene: -; V gene: TRBV27; J gene: TRBJ1-6; CDR3 DNA: TGTGCCAGCAGTTTCCTTTACAATGGTAATTCACCCCTCCACTTT; CDR3 protein: CASSFLYNGNSPLHF
D gene: -; V gene: TRBV19; J gene: TRBJ2-1; CDR3 DNA: TGTGCCAGTAGTATTGGGGTAGGGGGCTACAATGAGCAGTTCTTC; CDR3 protein: CASSIGVGGYNEQFF
D gene: -; V gene: TRBV2; J gene: TRBJ2-7; CDR3 DNA: TGTGCCAGCAGTGAGGAGGGGACCGCTGGCTACGAGCAGTACTTC; CDR3 protein: CASSEEGTAGYEQYF
D gene: -; V gene: TRBV7-2; J gene: TRBJ1-1; CDR3 DNA: TGTGCCAGCAGCTTATACCCCCTTACTACGATTTCTGAAGCTTTCTTT; CDR3 protein: CASSLYPLTTISEAFF
D gene: TRBD1; V gene: TRBV6-5; J gene: TRBJ1-6; CDR3 DNA: TGTGCCAGCGTGAGGACAGGGTTTGATTCACCCCTCCACTTT; CDR3 protein: CASVRTGFDSPLHF
D gene: TRBD1; V gene: TRBV5-1; J gene: TRBJ1-2; CDR3 DNA: TGCGCCAGCAGCTCGGGACAGAACTATGGCTACACCTTC; CDR3 protein: CASSSGQNYGYTF